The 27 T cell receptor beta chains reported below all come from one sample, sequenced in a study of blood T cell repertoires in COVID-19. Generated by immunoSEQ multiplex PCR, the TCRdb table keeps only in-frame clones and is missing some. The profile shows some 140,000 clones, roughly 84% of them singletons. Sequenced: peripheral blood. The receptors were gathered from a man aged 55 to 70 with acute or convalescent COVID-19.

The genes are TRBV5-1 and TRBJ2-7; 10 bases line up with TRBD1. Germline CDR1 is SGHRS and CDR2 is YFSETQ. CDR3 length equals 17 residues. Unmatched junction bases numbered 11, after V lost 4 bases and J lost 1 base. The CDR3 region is CASSPTPGQGNSYEQYF. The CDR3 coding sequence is TGCGCCAGCAGCCCCACTCCGGGACAGGGGAATTCCTACGAGCAGTACTTC.

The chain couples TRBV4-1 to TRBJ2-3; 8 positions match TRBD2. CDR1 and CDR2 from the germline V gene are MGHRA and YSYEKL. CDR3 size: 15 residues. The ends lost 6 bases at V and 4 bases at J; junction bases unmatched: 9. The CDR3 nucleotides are TGCGCCAGCAGTTTTGCCGGGGGGGCAGCAGATACGCAGTATTTT. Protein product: CASSFAGGAADTQYF.

In DNA form, the CDR3 reads TGTGCCAGCAGTTCGCGACAGGGGGGCGGCGAGACCCAGTACTTC. This codes for CASSSRQGGGETQYF. The chain recombines TRBV6-5 with TRBJ2-5; 9 bases fit TRBD1. The V and J ends lost 4 bases and 5 bases, in that order; junction bases with no gene match: 8. Per germline, CDR1 MNHEY and CDR2 SVGAGI. This CDR3 contains 15 residues.

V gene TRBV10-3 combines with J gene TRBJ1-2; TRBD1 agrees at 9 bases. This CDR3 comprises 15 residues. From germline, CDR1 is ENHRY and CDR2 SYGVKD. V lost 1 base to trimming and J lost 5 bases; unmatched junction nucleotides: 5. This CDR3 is CAISEFTGGAYGYTF. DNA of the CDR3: TGTGCCATCAGTGAGTTCACAGGGGGCGCGTATGGCTACACCTTC.

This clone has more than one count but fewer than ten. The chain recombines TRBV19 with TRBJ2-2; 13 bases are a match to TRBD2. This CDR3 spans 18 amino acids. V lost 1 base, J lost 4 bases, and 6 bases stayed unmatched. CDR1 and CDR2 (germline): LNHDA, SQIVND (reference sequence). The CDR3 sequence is CASSIVLAGGPSTGELFF. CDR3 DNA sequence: TGTGCCAGTAGTATAGTACTAGCGGGAGGGCCAAGCACCGGGGAGCTGTTTTTT.

The CDR3 sequence: CATSESPSTDTQYF. The CDR3 DNA reads TGTGCCACCAGTGAGTCTCCTAGCACAGATACGCAGTATTTT. The J gene is TRBJ2-3, the V gene TRBV24-1; no firm D call. V was cut by 4 bases and J by 0 bases, with 7 bases left in between. The CDR3 is made up of 14 amino acids. Looked up from germline, CDR1 is KGHDR and CDR2 is SFDVKD.

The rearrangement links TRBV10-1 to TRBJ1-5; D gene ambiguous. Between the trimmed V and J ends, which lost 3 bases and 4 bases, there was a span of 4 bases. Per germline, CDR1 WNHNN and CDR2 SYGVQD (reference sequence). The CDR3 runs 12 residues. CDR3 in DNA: TGCGCCAGCAGTGACACAAATCAGCCCCAGCATTTT. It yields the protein CASSDTNQPQHF.

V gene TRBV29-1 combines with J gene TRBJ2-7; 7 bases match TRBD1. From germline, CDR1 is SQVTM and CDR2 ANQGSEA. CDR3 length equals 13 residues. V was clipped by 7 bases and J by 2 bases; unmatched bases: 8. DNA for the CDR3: TGCAGCGCTCGGACAGGTAGGACCTACGAGCAGTACTTC. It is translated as CSARTGRTYEQYF.

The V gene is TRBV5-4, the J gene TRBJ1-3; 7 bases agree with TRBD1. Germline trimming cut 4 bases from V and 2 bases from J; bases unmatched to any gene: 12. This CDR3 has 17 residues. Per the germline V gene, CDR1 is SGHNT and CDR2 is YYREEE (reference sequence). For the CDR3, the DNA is TGTGCCAGCAGCCACAGCCGCCACAGGGGTACTGGAAACACCATATATTTT. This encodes CASSHSRHRGTGNTIYF.

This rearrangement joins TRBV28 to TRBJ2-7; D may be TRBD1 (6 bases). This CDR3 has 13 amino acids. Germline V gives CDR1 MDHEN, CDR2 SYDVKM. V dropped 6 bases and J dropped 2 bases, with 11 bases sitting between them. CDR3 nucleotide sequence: TGTGCCAGCAGATCCGGACAGACCTACGAGCAGTACTTC. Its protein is CASRSGQTYEQYF. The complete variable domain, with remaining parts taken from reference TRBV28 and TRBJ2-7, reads DVKVTQSSRYLVKRTGEKVFLECVQDMDHENMFWYRQDPGLGLRLIYFSYDVKMKEKGDIPEGYSVSREKKERFSLILESASTNQTSMYLCASRSGQTYEQYFGPGTRLTVT.

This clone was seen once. This chain's CDR3 is CASSLALTGKNEQYF. The DNA for the CDR3 is TGTGCCAGCAGCTTAGCACTGACAGGGAAGAACGAGCAGTACTTC. The rearrangement links TRBV7-6 to TRBJ2-7, with 7 bases that match TRBD1. The CDR3 sequence is 15 residues long. Germline V gene data show CDR1 as SGHVS and CDR2 as FNYEAQ. V trimming: 0 bases; J trimming: 5 bases; junction bases outside the gene matches: 7.

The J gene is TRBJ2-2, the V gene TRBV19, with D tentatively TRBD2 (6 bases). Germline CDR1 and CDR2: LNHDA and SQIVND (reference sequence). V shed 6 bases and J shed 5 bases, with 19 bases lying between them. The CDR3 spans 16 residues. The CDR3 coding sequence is TGTGCCAGTAGCGGTACGCAGACGCGGGGTACCGGGGAGCTGTTTTTT. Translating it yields CASSGTQTRGTGELFF.

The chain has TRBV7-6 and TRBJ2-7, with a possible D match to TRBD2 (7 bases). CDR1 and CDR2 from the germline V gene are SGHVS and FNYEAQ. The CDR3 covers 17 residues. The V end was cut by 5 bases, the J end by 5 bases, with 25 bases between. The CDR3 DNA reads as TGTGCCAGCAGCCGAATGGGGGCAGGACCGGGGGGCCACGAGCAGTACTTC. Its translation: CASSRMGAGPGGHEQYF.

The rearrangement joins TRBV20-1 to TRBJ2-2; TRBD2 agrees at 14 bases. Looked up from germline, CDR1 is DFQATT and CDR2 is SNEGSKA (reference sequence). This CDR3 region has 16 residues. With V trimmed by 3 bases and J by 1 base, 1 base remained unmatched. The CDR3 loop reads CSASGLAGGNTGELFF. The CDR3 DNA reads TGCAGTGCTAGTGGACTAGCGGGAGGGAACACCGGGGAGCTGTTTTTT.

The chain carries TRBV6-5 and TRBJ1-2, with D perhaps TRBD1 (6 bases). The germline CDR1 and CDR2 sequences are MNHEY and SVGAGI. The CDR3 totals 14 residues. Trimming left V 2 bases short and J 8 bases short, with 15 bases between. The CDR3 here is CASSYGRGSGGYTF. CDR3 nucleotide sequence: TGTGCCAGCAGTTACGGCAGGGGCTCAGGCGGCTACACCTTC.

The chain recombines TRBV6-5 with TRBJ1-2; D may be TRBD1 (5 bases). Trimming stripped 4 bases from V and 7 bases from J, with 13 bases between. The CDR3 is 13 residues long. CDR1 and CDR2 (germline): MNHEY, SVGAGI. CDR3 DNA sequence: TGTGCCAGCAGTTCAGGGTGGGAAAGTGGCTACACCTTC. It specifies CASSSGWESGYTF.

CDR3 amino acids: CASSTDRGAYNEQFF. The CDR3 coding sequence is TGTGCCAGCAGCACAGACAGGGGGGCCTACAATGAGCAGTTCTTC. The gene calls are TRBV7-2 and TRBJ2-1; 9 bases fit TRBD1. V shed 5 bases, J shed 2 bases, and the junction held 4 bases outside the gene matches. This CDR3 has 15 amino acids. Germline assignment: CDR1 SGHTA and CDR2 FQGNSA.

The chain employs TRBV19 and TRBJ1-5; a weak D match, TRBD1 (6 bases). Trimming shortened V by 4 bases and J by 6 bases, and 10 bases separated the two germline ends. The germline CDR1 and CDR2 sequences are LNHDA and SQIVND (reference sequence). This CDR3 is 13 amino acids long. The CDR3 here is CASSRAGVQPQHF. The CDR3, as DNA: TGTGCCAGTAGTAGGGCAGGGGTTCAGCCCCAGCATTTT.

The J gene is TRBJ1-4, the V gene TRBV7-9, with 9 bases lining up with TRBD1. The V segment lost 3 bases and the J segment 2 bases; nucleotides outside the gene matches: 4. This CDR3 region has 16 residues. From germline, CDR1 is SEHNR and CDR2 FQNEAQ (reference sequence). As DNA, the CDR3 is TGTGCCAGCAGCTTGGGACAGGGTGTTACTAATGAAAAACTGTTTTTT. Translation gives CASSLGQGVTNEKLFF.

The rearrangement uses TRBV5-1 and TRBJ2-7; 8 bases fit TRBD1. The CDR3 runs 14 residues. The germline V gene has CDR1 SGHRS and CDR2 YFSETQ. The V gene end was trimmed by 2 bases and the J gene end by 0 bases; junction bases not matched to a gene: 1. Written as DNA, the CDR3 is TGCGCCAGCAGCTTACAGGGGGGCTCCTACGAGCAGTACTTC. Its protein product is CASSLQGGSYEQYF.

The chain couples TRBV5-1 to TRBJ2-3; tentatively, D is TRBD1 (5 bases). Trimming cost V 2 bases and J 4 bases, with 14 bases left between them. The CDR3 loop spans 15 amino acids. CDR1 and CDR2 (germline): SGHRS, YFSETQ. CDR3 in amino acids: CASSFLDTRADTQYF. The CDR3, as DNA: TGCGCCAGCAGCTTTTTGGACACAAGGGCAGATACGCAGTATTTT.

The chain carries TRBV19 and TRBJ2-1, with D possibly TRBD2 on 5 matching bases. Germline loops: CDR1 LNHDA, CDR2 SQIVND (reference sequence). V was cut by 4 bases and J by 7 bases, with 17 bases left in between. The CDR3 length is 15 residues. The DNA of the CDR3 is TGTGCCAGTAGTACCCCCGGAGGACTCAGGAATGAGCAGTTCTTC. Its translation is CASSTPGGLRNEQFF.

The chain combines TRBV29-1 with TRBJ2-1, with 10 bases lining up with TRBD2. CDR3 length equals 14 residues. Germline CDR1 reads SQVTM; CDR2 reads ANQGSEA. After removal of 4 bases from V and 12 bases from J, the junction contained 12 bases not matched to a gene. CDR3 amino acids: CSVGGGSGRAGQFF. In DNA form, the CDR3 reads TGCAGCGTTGGCGGGGGAAGCGGGAGGGCCGGGCAGTTCTTC.

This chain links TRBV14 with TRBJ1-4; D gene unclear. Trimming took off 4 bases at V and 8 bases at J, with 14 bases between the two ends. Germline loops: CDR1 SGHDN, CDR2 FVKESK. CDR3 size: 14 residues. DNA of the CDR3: TGTGCCAGCAGCCCCGGGTCCTCCCGCGAAAAACTGTTTTTT. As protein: CASSPGSSREKLFF.

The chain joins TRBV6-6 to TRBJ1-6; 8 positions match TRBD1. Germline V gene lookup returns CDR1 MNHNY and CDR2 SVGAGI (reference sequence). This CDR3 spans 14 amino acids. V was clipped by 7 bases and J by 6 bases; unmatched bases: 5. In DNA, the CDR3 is TGTGCCAGCAATAACGACAGGGGTAATTCACCCCTCCACTTT. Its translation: CASNNDRGNSPLHF.

DNA for the CDR3: TGTGCCAGCAGCTTAGGGCAGGGGACGGGCTATGGCTACACCTTC. Protein product: CASSLGQGTGYGYTF. This rearrangement joins TRBV7-8 to TRBJ1-2; maybe TRBD1 (6 bases). Germline lookup yields CDR1 SGHVS and CDR2 FQNEAQ. The CDR3 has 15 amino acids. Trimming pared 1 base from V and 4 bases from J, leaving 13 bases between.

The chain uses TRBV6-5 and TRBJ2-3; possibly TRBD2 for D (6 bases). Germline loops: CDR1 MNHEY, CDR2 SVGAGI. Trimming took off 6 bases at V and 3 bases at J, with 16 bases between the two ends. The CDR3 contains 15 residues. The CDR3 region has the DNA TGTGCCAGCAGGGGTCCGGCTCTAGCGACAGATACGCAGTATTTT. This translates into CASRGPALATDTQYF.